This T cell receptor (beta chain) was identified in a study of shared clonotypes between healthy human individuals. It was CD45RO-negative cells, positively selected for CCR7, that made up naive CD8 cells, with terminally differentiated effector memory CD45RA+ cells excluded. Clones were read by immunoSEQ multiplex PCR, and TCRdb kept only the in-frame ones, dropping some. Of about 2 million clones in the sample, just under 95% were seen once. In regard to this clone: Its antigen is unidentified.

CDR1 is LNHDA and CDR2 is SQIVND in the germline V gene (reference sequence). This CDR3 region has 15 residues. Trimming took 7 bases from V and 7 from J, leaving 20 bases between them. The study's findings and limits: Donor scarcity curtailed the genetic and exposure-history diversity represented herein. Lower generation probabilities were found for non-shared clonotypes than for those shared by all four donors.

The source is a man aged 18 to 35 in good health. The chain links TRBV19 to TRBJ2-1; D could derive from TRBD1 or TRBD2 (6 bases each). Sequenced sample: naive CD8+ T cells sorted from blood. In nucleotides, the CDR3 is TGTGCCAGTACCATACCGGGGGCCGCGTCGAATGAGCAGTTCTTC. Amino acid sequence: CASTIPGAASNEQFF.